One and the same sample provided the 23 T cell receptor beta chains below, sequenced in a study of cytomegalovirus exposure and HLA in healthy donors. The PCR ran on 60 Vbeta and 13 Jbeta primers. Data came from immunoSEQ multiplex PCR; TCRdb stores just in-frame clones and leaves some out. The sample features approximately 100,000 clones, with approximately 15% in its top ten. The sample consisted of PBMCs. These receptors were taken from a man aged 50-59 years in good health and CMV-seropositive.

The gene calls are TRBV4-3 and TRBJ1-1, with D possibly matching TRBD1 (6 bases). V was cut by 4 bases and J by 1 base, with 10 bases left in between. Germline CDR1 is LGHNA and CDR2 is YSLEER. The CDR3 is made up of 14 amino acids. In DNA form, the CDR3 reads TGCGCCAGCAGCCTCCAACAGGGGAACACTGAAGCTTTCTTT. Protein: CASSLQQGNTEAFF.

This chain connects TRBV9 to TRBJ2-1; D is unclear. The CDR3 covers 16 residues. Trimming took 0 bases from V and 2 from J, leaving 12 bases between them. Germline lookup yields CDR1 SGDLS and CDR2 YYNGEE. The CDR3 region is CASSVDVRTTYNEQFF. As DNA, the CDR3 is TGTGCCAGCAGCGTAGATGTCAGAACGACCTACAATGAGCAGTTCTTC.

The genes are TRBV11-3 and TRBJ2-1; D gene uncertain. V shed 5 bases and J shed 6 bases, with 14 bases lying between them. The CDR3 consists of 14 residues. Germline V CDR1 and CDR2: SGHNT, YENEEA. The CDR3 reads CASSRRPAGNEQFF. The DNA of the CDR3 is TGTGCCAGCAGCCGACGACCAGCAGGCAATGAGCAGTTCTTC.

The chain has TRBV4-2 and TRBJ2-7, with 10 bases that match TRBD2. The CDR3 sequence is 16 residues long. Germline V lookup: CDR1 LGHNA, CDR2 YNFKEQ. Trimming removed 1 base from V and 2 bases from J; junction bases left unmatched: 5. CDR3 sequence reads: CASSQGLAGSAYEQYF. The CDR3 DNA is TGTGCCAGCAGCCAAGGACTAGCGGGTTCCGCCTACGAGCAGTACTTC.

The chain employs TRBV29-1 and TRBJ2-6, with 7 bases lining up with TRBD2. The CDR3 contains 16 residues. CDR1 is SQVTM and CDR2 is ANQGSEA in the germline V gene. The trim removed 5 bases at V and 1 base at J, leaving 8 bases unmatched. The CDR3 region is CSVPLGRTSGANVLTF. The CDR3 bases are TGCAGCGTTCCCCTCGGGAGGACTTCTGGGGCCAACGTCCTGACTTTC.

This chain connects TRBV12-5 to TRBJ2-2; 8 bases align to TRBD1. This CDR3 is 15 amino acids long. With 2 bases clipped from V and 7 bases from J, the junction kept 6 bases outside the gene matches. The V gene's germline CDR1 is LGHNT and CDR2 FRNRAP. This CDR3 reads CASGLRTGLVGELFF. CDR3 DNA sequence: TGTGCTAGTGGTTTGAGGACAGGGTTGGTCGGGGAGCTGTTTTTT. Combining the CDR3 with reference TRBV12-5 and TRBJ2-2 gives the whole variable domain DARVTQTPRHKVTEMGQEVTMRCQPILGHNTVFWYRQTMMQGLELLAYFRNRAPLDDSGMPKDRFSAEMPDATLATLKIQPSEPRDSAVYFCASGLRTGLVGELFFGEGSRLTVL.

The chain joins TRBV7-9 to TRBJ1-2, with D possibly TRBD1 on 6 matching bases. V lost 1 base to trimming and J lost 3 bases, with 9 bases between them. The CDR3 loop spans 14 amino acids. The germline V gene has CDR1 SEHNR and CDR2 FQNEAQ (reference sequence). CDR3 nucleotides: TGTGCCAGCAGCTTAGGAGGGGGGGACTATGGCTACACCTTC. It yields the protein CASSLGGGDYGYTF.

CDR3 bases: TGTGCCAGCAAGACCGGGGTTATGAACACTGAAGCTTTCTTT. It is translated as CASKTGVMNTEAFF. This chain connects TRBV6-5 to TRBJ1-1; D remains ambiguous. This CDR3 contains 14 residues. Germline values: CDR1 MNHEY, CDR2 SVGAGI. The germline V and J ends were trimmed by 7 bases and 0 bases, with 12 bases remaining between them.

The chain has TRBV14 and TRBJ1-3; possibly TRBD1 for D (6 bases). This CDR3 is built from 14 residues. CDR1 and CDR2 (germline): SGHDN, FVKESK. The germline V and J ends were trimmed by 1 base and 4 bases, with 8 bases remaining between them. CDR3 nucleotides: TGTGCCAGCAGCCAAGCCGACAGGGGAAACACCATATATTTT. This translates into CASSQADRGNTIYF.

J is TRBJ1-2 and V is TRBV15, with unresolved D. The CDR3 sequence is 13 residues long. Between the trimmed V and J ends, which lost 0 bases and 4 bases, there was a span of 6 bases. Germline CDR1 is LNHNV and CDR2 is YYDKDF (reference sequence). The CDR3 spells CATSRDGSYGYTF. The CDR3 nucleotides are TGTGCCACCAGCAGAGATGGGAGCTATGGCTACACCTTC.

In regard to this clone: Mismatch with germline at one junction end may stem from a read error. The CDR3 DNA follows: TGTGCCAGTAGCATAGCGGGAGGGCCCCTCCAAGAGACCCAGTACTTC. The encoded protein is CASSIAGGPLQETQYF. This rearrangement joins TRBV19 to TRBJ2-5; 11 bases align to TRBD2. The CDR3 covers 16 residues. In germline, CDR1 is LNHDA, CDR2 SQIVND (reference sequence).

The chain combines TRBV29-1 with TRBJ2-2; possibly TRBD1 for D (5 bases). This CDR3 contains 12 residues. The germline V and J ends were trimmed by 7 bases and 6 bases, with 12 bases remaining between them. Germline CDR1 is SQVTM and CDR2 is ANQGSEA. Here the CDR3 DNA reads TGCAGCGCGATAAAGGGGTCCGGGGAGCTGTTTTTT. Its protein is CSAIKGSGELFF.

The genes are TRBV9 and TRBJ2-5; 7 bases map to TRBD2. Germline V gene sequence: CDR1 SGDLS, CDR2 YYNGEE. This CDR3 region has 17 residues. V gave up 4 bases and J gave up 3 bases; unmatched junction bases: 15. CDR3 protein: CASSTRRGGGREETQYF. In DNA form, the CDR3 reads TGTGCCAGCAGCACCAGGAGGGGCGGGGGACGGGAAGAGACCCAGTACTTC.

The V and J genes are TRBV28 and TRBJ1-1, with 9 bases aligning to TRBD1. Germline V gives CDR1 MDHEN, CDR2 SYDVKM. V dropped 7 bases and J dropped 1; count of bases not matched to a gene: 4. This CDR3 comprises 14 residues. The CDR3 bases are TGTGCCAGCACCCTGGGACAGGGGAACACTGAAGCTTTCTTT. As protein: CASTLGQGNTEAFF.

J is TRBJ2-1 and V is TRBV6-6; D remains ambiguous. Germline V CDR1 and CDR2: MNHNY, SVGAGI (reference sequence). V dropped 6 bases and J dropped 4 bases, with 10 bases sitting between them. This CDR3 has 13 amino acids. The CDR3 protein is CASSPDSYNEQFF. CDR3 nucleotides: TGTGCCAGCAGCCCAGACTCGTACAATGAGCAGTTCTTC.

CDR3 sequence reads: CASSSRRRSVNTGELFF. The DNA for the CDR3 is TGTGCCAGCAGCTCCCGCCGGCGGAGCGTGAACACCGGGGAGCTGTTTTTT. V gene TRBV9 combines with J gene TRBJ2-2; D not resolved. CDR3 size: 17 residues. V was cut by 4 bases and J by 1 base, with 17 bases left in between. CDR1 and CDR2 (germline): SGDLS, YYNGEE.

The chain recombines TRBV11-3 with TRBJ1-2; D perhaps matches TRBD1 (5 bases). Trimming took off 1 base at V and 5 bases at J, with 8 bases between the two ends. The CDR3 covers 13 residues. Germline assignment: CDR1 SGHNT and CDR2 YENEEA. CDR3 sequence: CASSLGTGYGYTF. CDR3 in DNA: TGTGCCAGCAGCTTAGGTACAGGTTATGGCTACACCTTC.

The chain uses TRBV4-3 and TRBJ2-4; 7 bases map to TRBD2. With V trimmed by 2 bases and J by 13 bases, 8 bases remained unmatched. Germline V gene sequence: CDR1 LGHNA, CDR2 YSLEER. CDR3 size: 13 residues. The CDR3 region is CASSQTTSANQYF. The DNA of the CDR3 is TGCGCCAGCAGCCAAACTACTAGCGCCAACCAGTACTTC.

The V gene is TRBV6-6, the J gene TRBJ2-1; 7 bases align to TRBD2. There are 16 residues in the CDR3. With 4 bases clipped from V and 0 bases from J, the junction kept 6 bases outside the gene matches. CDR1 and CDR2 (germline): MNHNY, SVGAGI (reference sequence). This chain's CDR3 is CASSLLARSSYNEQFF. The CDR3 region has the DNA TGTGCCAGCAGTTTACTAGCGCGGAGCTCCTACAATGAGCAGTTCTTC.

The chain combines TRBV7-9 with TRBJ2-1; the match to TRBD1 covers 11 bases. CDR1 and CDR2 from the germline V gene are SEHNR and FQNEAQ (reference sequence). This CDR3 is built from 18 residues. V lost 1 base and J lost 6; bases outside the gene matches: 11. For the CDR3, the DNA is TGTGCCAGCAGCTTAGGGCCCCCCGGGACAGGGGGACGCAATGAGCAGTTCTTC. The encoded protein is CASSLGPPGTGGRNEQFF.

The genes are TRBV5-6 and TRBJ1-5; D ambiguous. CDR1 is SGHDT, CDR2 YYEEEE, per germline. V was clipped by 0 bases and J by 7 bases, with 5 bases between them. The CDR3 has 12 residues. For the CDR3, the DNA is TGTGCCAGCAGCTTGGGGGCCCAGCCCCAGCATTTT. It encodes CASSLGAQPQHF.

This chain joins TRBV4-3 and TRBJ2-7, with D possibly matching TRBD1 (6 bases). This CDR3 is built from 15 residues. The germline gives CDR1 LGHNA, CDR2 YSLEER. V lost 0 bases and J lost 0, with 9 bases in between. CDR3 nucleotides: TGCGCCAGCAGCCAAGATGAAGGGGGCTCCTACGAGCAGTACTTC. This encodes CASSQDEGGSYEQYF.

The chain combines TRBV2 with TRBJ2-5; the match to TRBD2 covers 11 bases. CDR3 length: 16 residues. Trimming at V came to 1 base and at J to 5 bases, leaving 6 bases not matched to a gene. Germline lookup yields CDR1 SNHLY and CDR2 FYNNEI. The CDR3 DNA reads as TGTGCCAGCAGTGAAGAGCTAGCGGGAGGATGGGAGACCCAGTACTTC. Translating it yields CASSEELAGGWETQYF.